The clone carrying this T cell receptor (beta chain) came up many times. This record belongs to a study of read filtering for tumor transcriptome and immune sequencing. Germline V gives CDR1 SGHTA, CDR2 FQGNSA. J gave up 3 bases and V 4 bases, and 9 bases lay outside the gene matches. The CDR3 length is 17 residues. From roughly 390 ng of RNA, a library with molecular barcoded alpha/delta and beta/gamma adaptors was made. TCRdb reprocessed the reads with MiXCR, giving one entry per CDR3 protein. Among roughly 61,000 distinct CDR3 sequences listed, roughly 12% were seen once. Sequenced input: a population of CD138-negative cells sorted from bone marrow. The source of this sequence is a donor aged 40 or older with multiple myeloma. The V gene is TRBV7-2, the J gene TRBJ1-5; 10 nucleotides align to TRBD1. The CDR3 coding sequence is TGTGCCAGCAGCTCTTCGGACAGGGGGGCGTCCAATCAGCCCCAGCATTTT. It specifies CASSSSDRGASNQPQHF.